This T cell receptor beta chain came from a study of neurological immune-mediated disorders. Each CDR3 protein gets one entry after TCRdb re-called the 5' RACE reads with MiXCR. The sample yields roughly 75,000 distinct CDR3 sequences, about an eighth seen once. V was trimmed by 5 bases and J by 0 bases, leaving 11 bases between them. The CDR3 spans 14 residues. Germline CDR1 MNHEY, CDR2 SMNVEV (reference sequence). This clonotype appeared many times. Time point noted: longitudinal time-point 1 (baseline). The sequenced material came from PBMCs. This TCR derives from a female donor with HTLV-1-associated myelopathy (HAM/TSP). The rearrangement links TRBV27 to TRBJ2-7, with no clear D. The CDR3 here is CASSQWSDSYEQYF. Written as DNA, the CDR3 is TGTGCCAGCAGTCAGTGGTCGGACTCCTACGAGCAGTACTTC.